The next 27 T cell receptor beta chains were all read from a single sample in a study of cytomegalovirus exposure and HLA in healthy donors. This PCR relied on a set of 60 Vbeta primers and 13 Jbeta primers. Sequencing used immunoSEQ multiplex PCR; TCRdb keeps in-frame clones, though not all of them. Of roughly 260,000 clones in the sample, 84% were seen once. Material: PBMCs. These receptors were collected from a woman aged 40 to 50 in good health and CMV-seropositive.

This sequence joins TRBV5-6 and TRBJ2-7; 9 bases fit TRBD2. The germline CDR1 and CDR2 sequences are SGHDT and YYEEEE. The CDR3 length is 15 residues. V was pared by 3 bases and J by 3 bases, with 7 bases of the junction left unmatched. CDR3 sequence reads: CASSSPGLADYEQYF. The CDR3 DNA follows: TGTGCCAGCAGCTCCCCGGGACTAGCAGACTACGAGCAGTACTTC.

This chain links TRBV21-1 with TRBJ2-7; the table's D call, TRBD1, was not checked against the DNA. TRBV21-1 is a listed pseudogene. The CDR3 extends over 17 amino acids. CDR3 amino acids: CARRRQPGQGRLYEQYF. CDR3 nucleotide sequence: TGTGCCAGGCGAAGACAACCGGGACAAGGTCGCCTCTACGAGCAGTACTTC.

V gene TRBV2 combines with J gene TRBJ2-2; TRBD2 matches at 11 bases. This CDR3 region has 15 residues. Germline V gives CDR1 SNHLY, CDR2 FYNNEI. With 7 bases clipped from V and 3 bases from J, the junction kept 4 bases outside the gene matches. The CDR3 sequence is CASTWTSGYTGELFF. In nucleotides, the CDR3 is TGTGCCAGCACCTGGACTAGCGGGTACACCGGGGAGCTGTTTTTT. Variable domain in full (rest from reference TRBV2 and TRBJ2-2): EPEVTQTPSHQVTQMGQEVILRCVPISNHLYFYWYRQILGQKVEFLVSFYNNEISEKSEIFDDQFSVERPDGSNFTLKIRSTKLEDSAMYFCASTWTSGYTGELFFGEGSRLTVL.

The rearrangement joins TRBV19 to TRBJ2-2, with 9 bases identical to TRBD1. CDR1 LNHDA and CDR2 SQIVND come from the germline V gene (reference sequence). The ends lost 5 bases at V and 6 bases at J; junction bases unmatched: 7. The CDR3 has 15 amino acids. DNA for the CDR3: TGTGCCAGTAGTTCCCGGGACAGGGTCGCCGGGGAGCTGTTTTTT. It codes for CASSSRDRVAGELFF.

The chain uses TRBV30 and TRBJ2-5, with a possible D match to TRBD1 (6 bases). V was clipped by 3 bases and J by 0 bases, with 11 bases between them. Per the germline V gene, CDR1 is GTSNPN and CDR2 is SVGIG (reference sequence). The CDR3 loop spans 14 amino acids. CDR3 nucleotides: TGTGCCTGGAGGAGCCGGGACAACCAAGAGACCCAGTACTTC. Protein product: CAWRSRDNQETQYF.

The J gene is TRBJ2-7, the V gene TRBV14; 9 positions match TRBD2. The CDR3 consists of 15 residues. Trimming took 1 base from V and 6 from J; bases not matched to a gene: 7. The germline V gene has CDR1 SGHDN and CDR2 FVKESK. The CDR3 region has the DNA TGTGCCAGCAGCCAAGCCGGGACTAGCTGGGTCGAGCAGTACTTC. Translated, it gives CASSQAGTSWVEQYF.

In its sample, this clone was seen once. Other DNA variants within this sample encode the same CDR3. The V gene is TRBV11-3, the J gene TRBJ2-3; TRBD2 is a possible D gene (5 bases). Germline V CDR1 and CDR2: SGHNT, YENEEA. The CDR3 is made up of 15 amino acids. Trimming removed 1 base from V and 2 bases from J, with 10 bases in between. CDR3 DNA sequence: TGTGCCAGCAGCTTAGGGGCGGGTGTCACAGATACGCAGTATTTT. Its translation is CASSLGAGVTDTQYF.

The CDR3 reads CAISGSQFDTQYF. Here the CDR3 DNA reads TGTGCCATCAGTGGATCACAGTTTGATACGCAGTATTTT. The chain employs TRBV10-3 and TRBJ2-3; unclear D gene. Trimming pared 4 bases from V and 6 bases from J, leaving 11 bases between. Germline-derived CDR1 and CDR2 are ENHRY and SYGVKD. The CDR3 has 13 amino acids.

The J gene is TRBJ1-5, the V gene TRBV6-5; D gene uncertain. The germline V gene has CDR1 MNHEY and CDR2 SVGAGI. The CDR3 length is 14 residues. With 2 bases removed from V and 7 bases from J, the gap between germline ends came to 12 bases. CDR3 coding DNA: TGTGCCAGCAGTTACGGTCCCTCTCGGCAGCCCCAGCATTTT. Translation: CASSYGPSRQPQHF.

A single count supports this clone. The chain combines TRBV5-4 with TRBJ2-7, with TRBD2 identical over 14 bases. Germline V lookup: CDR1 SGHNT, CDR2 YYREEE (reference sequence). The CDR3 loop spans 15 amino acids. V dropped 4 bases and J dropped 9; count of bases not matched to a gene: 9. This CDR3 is CASSTGLAGAPRQYF. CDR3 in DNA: TGTGCCAGCAGCACGGGACTAGCGGGAGCCCCCAGGCAGTACTTC.

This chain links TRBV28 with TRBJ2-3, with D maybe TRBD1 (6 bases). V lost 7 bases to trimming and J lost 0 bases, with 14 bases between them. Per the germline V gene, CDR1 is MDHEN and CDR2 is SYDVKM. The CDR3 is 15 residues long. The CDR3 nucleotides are TGTGCCAGCACCCCTGACAGGATAAGCACAGATACGCAGTATTTT. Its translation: CASTPDRISTDTQYF. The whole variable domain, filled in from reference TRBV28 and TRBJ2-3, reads DVKVTQSSRYLVKRTGEKVFLECVQDMDHENMFWYRQDPGLGLRLIYFSYDVKMKEKGDIPEGYSVSREKKERFSLILESASTNQTSMYLCASTPDRISTDTQYFGPGTRLTVL.

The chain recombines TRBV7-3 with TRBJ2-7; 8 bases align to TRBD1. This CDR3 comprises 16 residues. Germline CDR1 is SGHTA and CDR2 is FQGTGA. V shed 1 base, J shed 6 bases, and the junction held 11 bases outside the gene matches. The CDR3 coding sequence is TGTGCCAGCAGCTTAAGCCGGCCGCAGGGGGCCCTCGAGCAGTACTTC. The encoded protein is CASSLSRPQGALEQYF.

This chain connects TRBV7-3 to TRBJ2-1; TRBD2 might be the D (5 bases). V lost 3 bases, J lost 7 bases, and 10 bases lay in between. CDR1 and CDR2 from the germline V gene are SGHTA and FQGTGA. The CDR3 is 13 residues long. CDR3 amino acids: CASSFFRGNEQFF. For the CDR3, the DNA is TGTGCCAGCAGCTTCTTCCGAGGGAATGAGCAGTTCTTC.

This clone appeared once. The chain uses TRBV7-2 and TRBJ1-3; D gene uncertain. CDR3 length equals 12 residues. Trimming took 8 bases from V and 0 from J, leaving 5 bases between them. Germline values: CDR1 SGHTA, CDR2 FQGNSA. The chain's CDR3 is CASSISGNTIYF. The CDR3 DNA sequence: TGTGCCAGCTCTATCTCTGGAAACACCATATATTTT.

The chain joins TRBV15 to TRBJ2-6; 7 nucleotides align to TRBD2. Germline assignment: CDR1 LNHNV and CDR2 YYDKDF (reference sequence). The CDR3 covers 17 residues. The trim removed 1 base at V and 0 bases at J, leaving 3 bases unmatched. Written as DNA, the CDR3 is TGTGCCACCAGCAGAGGGGGACTATCCTCTGGGGCCAACGTCCTGACTTTC. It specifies CATSRGGLSSGANVLTF.

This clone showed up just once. The CDR3 DNA is TGTGCCAGCAGCGTAGGGGGAGGGGCCCTGAACACTGAAGCTTTCTTT. Encoded protein: CASSVGGGALNTEAFF. V gene TRBV9 combines with J gene TRBJ1-1; D may be TRBD1 (5 bases). The CDR3 contains 16 residues. V lost 0 bases and J 0 bases, leaving 12 bases between the germline ends. Germline V gene data show CDR1 as SGDLS and CDR2 as YYNGEE. Full variable domain (missing parts from reference TRBV9 and TRBJ1-1): DSGVTQTPKHLITATGQRVTLRCSPRSGDLSVYWYQQSLDQGLQFLIQYYNGEERAKGNILERFSAQQFPDLHSELNLSSLELGDSALYFCASSVGGGALNTEAFFGQGTRLTVV.

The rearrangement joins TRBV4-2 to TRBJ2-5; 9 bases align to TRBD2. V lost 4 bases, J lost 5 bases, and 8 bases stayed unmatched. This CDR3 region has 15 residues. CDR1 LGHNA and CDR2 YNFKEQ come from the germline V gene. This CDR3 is CASSPGGGDAETQYF. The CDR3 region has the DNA TGTGCCAGCAGCCCTGGCGGGGGGGACGCGGAGACCCAGTACTTC.

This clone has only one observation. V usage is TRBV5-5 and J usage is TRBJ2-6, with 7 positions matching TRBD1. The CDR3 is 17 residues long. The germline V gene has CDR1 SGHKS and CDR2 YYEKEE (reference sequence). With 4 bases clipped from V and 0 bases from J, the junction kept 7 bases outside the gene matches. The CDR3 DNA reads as TGTGCCAGCAGCGCCGGGACAGCCCCCTCTGGGGCCAACGTCCTGACTTTC. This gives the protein CASSAGTAPSGANVLTF.

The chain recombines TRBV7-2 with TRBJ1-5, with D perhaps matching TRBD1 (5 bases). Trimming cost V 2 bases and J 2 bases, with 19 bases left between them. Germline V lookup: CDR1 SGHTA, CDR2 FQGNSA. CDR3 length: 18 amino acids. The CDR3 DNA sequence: TGTGCCAGCAGCTTAAAAGGCTGGGGGGGAGGGGGCAATCAGCCCCAGCATTTT. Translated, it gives CASSLKGWGGGGNQPQHF.

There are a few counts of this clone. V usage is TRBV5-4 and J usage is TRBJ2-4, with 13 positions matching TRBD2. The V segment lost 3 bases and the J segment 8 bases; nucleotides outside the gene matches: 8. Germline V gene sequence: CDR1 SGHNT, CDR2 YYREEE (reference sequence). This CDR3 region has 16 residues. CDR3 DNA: TGTGCCAGCAGCTCGGGACTAGCGGGACTTACAGACATTCAGTACTTC. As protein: CASSSGLAGLTDIQYF.

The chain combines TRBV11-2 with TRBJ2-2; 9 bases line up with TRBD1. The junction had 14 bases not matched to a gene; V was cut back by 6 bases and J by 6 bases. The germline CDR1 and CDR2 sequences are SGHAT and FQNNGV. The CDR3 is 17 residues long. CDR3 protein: CASSTLRGQGNAGELFF. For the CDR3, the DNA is TGTGCCAGCAGTACCCTCCGGGGACAGGGTAACGCCGGGGAGCTGTTTTTT.

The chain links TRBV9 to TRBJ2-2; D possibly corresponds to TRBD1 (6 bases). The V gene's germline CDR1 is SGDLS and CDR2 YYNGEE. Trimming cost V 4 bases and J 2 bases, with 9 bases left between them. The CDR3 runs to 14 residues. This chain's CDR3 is CASSPRGNTGELFF. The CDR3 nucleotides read TGTGCCAGCAGCCCCAGGGGTAACACCGGGGAGCTGTTTTTT. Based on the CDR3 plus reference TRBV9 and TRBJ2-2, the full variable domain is DSGVTQTPKHLITATGQRVTLRCSPRSGDLSVYWYQQSLDQGLQFLIQYYNGEERAKGNILERFSAQQFPDLHSELNLSSLELGDSALYFCASSPRGNTGELFFGEGSRLTVL.

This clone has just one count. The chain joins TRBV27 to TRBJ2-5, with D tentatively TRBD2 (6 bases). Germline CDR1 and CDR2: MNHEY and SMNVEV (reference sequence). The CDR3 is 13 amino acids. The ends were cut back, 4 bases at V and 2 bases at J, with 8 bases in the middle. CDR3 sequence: CASSWAGQETQYF. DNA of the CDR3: TGTGCCAGCAGTTGGGCGGGGCAAGAGACCCAGTACTTC.

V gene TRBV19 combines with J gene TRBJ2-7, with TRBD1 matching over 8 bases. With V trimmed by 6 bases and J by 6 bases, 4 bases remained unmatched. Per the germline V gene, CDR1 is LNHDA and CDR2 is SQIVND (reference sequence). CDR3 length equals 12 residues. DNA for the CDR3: TGTGCCAGTAGCCCGACAGGGGTCGAGCAGTACTTC. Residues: CASSPTGVEQYF.

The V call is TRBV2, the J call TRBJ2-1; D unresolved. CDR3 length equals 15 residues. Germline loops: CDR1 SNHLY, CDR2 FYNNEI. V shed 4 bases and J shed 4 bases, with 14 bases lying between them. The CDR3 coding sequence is TGTGCCAGCAGTGGACCCGGCGGAAGTTACAATGAGCAGTTCTTC. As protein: CASSGPGGSYNEQFF.

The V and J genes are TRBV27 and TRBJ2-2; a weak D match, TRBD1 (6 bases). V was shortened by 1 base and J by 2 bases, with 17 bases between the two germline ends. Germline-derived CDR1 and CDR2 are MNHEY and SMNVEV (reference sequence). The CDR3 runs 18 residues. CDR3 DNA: TGTGCCAGCAGTTTATGGTTAGGGGGTTCAGGAAACACCGGGGAGCTGTTTTTT. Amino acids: CASSLWLGGSGNTGELFF.

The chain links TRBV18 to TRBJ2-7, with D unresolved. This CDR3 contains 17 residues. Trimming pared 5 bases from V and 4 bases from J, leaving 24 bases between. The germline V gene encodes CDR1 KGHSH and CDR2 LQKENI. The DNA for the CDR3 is TGTGCCAGCTCATCTCCCAATCCCGGCGGAGCTACGTACGAGCAGTACTTC. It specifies CASSSPNPGGATYEQYF.